This TCR beta chain came from a study of healthy donors' naive CD4 and CD8 T cells. The overall study: All functional IMGT TCR alpha variants were covered by new primers. General study points: Bulk sequencing left alpha and beta chains unpaired.

The CDR3 loop spans 12 amino acids. Germline loops: CDR1 SQVTM, CDR2 ANQGSEA. V was trimmed by 7 bases and J by 6 bases, leaving 13 bases between them. As concerns this clonotype: The antigen is undetermined.

A linear amplification protocol produced the TCR libraries from around 500 ng of total RNA. In TCRdb, the reads were re-called with MiXCR into one record per CDR3 protein. The sample contains roughly 200,000 distinct CDR3 sequences, over 60% of which appear only once. Sequenced sample: naive CD4+ and CD8+ T cells sorted from blood, pooled from several donors. The clonotype was recovered from a pool of human donors in good health; the sample pools cells from several healthy donors. V and J are TRBV29-1 and TRBJ2-1; D perhaps matches TRBD1 (5 bases). Here the CDR3 DNA reads TGCAGCGGAAAGACAGTTGCCAATGAGCAGTTCTTC. This translates into CSGKTVANEQFF.